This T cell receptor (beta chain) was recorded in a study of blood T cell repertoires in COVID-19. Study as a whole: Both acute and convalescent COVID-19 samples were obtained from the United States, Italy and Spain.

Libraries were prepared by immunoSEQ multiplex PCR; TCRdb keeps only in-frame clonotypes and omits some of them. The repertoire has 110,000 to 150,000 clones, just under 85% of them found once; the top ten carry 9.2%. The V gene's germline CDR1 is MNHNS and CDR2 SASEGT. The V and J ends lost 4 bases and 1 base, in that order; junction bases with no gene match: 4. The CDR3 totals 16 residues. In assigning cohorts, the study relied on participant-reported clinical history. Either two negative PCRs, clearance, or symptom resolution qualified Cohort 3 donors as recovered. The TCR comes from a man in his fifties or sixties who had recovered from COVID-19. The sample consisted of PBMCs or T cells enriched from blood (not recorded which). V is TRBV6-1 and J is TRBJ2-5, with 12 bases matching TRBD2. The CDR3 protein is CASSATSGGTQETQYF. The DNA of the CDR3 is TGTGCCAGCAGTGCGACTAGCGGGGGAACCCAAGAGACCCAGTACTTC.